This T cell receptor (beta chain) comes out of a study of STAT5B mutations in CD4+ large granular lymphocyte leukemia. There are 14 residues in the CDR3. From germline, CDR1 is SEHNR and CDR2 FQNEAQ (reference sequence). V was pared by 5 bases and J by 6 bases, with 16 bases between. Using immunoSEQ multiplex PCR, the repertoire was profiled, and TCRdb retains in-frame clones only, with some absent. The data show about 33,000 clones, approximately 81% seen once. The genes are TRBV7-9 and TRBJ1-2; the D is unclear. The specimen was CD4+ T cells from blood buffy coats. The TCR comes from a human donor in good health. CDR3 in amino acids: CASSTGMPRDGYTF. In DNA, the CDR3 is TGTGCCAGCAGCACTGGCATGCCTCGGGATGGCTACACCTTC.